This entry features one TCR beta chain sequence. No cognate antigen has been identified for it. Per-nucleotide qualities are absent, and no much larger clonotype sits a single base away. Including the terminal cysteine and phenylalanine, the CDR3 comprises 17 residues. CDR3 DNA only is kept here, 51 bases in frame from base 1. From the germline V gene, CDR1 is MGHDK and CDR2 is SYGVNS. Trimming removed 1 base from V and 3 bases from J; the gene matches leave 7 bases unexplained. The library was built by means of 5' RACE. Sequenced on an Illumina HiSeq 2500. A second roughly 6 to 12 cycle PCR used a sample-barcoded 5' primer and a J-beta primer mix. A unique molecular identifier was introduced onto each TCR beta cDNA molecule by a template-switch 5' adaptor carrying 12 random nucleotides. At least 2.5 million CDR3-containing paired-end reads were obtained from each sample. The Mint cDNA synthesis kit, primed by a TRBC-specific oligonucleotide, was used to synthesize first-strand cDNA from all RNA. All cDNA was treated with uracil-DNA glycosylase and then went through a first 18-cycle PCR with the universal primers M1SS and BC2_uni_R. In the source study's methods: For normalization, 1 million high-quality reads, each with a distinct molecular identifier, were randomly selected from each sample. Instead of being binned into consensus sequences, reads that shared molecular identifiers were thrown out. MiTCR, set to a Q25 quality threshold and the strictest error-elimination algorithm, was used for CDR3 identification, clonotype clustering and error correction. A nonparametric unseen species model with Euler transformation was used to estimate a lower bound on total TCR beta diversity. TCRdb reanalyzed the raw reads on its own, using fastp at Q25 for trimming and MiXCR for clone calling, and kept in-frame beta chains. Each CDR3 protein gets just one entry, which takes the most common genes and DNA from the rows behind it. TCRdb's processing, not the study's, gives the V and J calls here. This sample gives about 680,000 distinct CDR3 sequences in total; approximately 49% of them show up just once. Of the sample, about 32% is held by the ten largest clones.

This sample stems from a study of blood T cells in healthy people across ages (dated by TCRdb to the mid-2010s). With regard to the full study: In model experiments, template switching captured about one uniquely barcoded TCR beta cDNA molecule for every two T cells. Age-related changes in TCR beta repertoire diversity were measured in the study by deep sequencing normalized with unique cDNA molecular identifiers. The donors were divided into four age groups: young (average approximately 17 years), middle-aged (about 39), aged (roughly 66) and long-lived (nearly 85). To avoid experimental bias, donors of different ages were spread randomly across the sequencing lanes. Using the same blood draw, the study looked at two additional independent replicas of 1 million unique cDNA reads for two donors, one aged 18 to 30 and the other aged 80 or older. On the study overall, not on this receptor specifically: Because the CMV infection status of the donors was unknown, age-related changes in expanded clonotypes may potentially have been confounded. Compared with the aged group, more naive CD4+ T cells, fewer expanded clones and increased TCR diversity were shown by the long-lived group, suggesting age selection. Observed TCR beta diversity per million T cells fell roughly linearly with age, and a significant reduction was already apparent by age around 44. Conclusive comparison of naive and antigen-experienced compartments was prevented by the profiling of bulk unsorted PBMCs. Total diversity estimates from one million sequenced T cells were considered lower bounds and underestimates. A strong correlation was found between observed TCR beta diversity and the percentage of naive T cells measured by flow cytometry.

Donors were 39 systemically healthy Caucasian individuals from Russia aged roughly 6 to 95 years. About 9.8 milliliters of peripheral blood were drawn from each donor into EDTA-treated Vacutainer tubes. PBMCs were isolated by Ficoll-Paque density-gradient centrifugation, with at least 6.5 million obtained per sample. Trizol reagent was used to extract total RNA from PBMCs, with at least 6 micrograms per sample. Naive CD45RAhigh/CD27high T cell percentages were measured by flow cytometry on a PBMC aliquot from every donor. The chain is made from TRBV25-1 and TRBJ2-3, and 10 junctional nucleotides match TRBD1. Source material: blood. This receptor was obtained from a woman in her sixties or seventies in good health. The CDR3 reads CASSEFVGQGTTDTQYF. At the DNA level, the sequence is TGTGCCAGCAGTGAATTTGTGGGACAGGGGACGACAGATACGCAGTATTTT.